A single sample is the source of the 14 T cell receptor beta chains below, sequenced in a study of blood T cell repertoires in COVID-19. Generated by immunoSEQ multiplex PCR, the TCRdb table keeps only in-frame clones and is missing some. The sample includes around 150,000 clones, around nine tenths of them seen just once. The sequenced sample consisted of peripheral blood. Receptors were obtained from a human donor in a cohort sampled during active COVID-19.

The chain is built from TRBV3-1 (or the pseudogene TRBV3-2) and TRBJ2-2; no definite D call. V lost 0 bases to trimming and J lost 0 bases, with 5 bases between them. Germline V gene data show CDR1 as LGHDT and CDR2 as YNNKEL (reference sequence). The CDR3 covers 15 residues. The CDR3 DNA reads as TGTGCCAGCAGCCAAGACGCGTCGAACACCGGGGAGCTGTTTTTT. It yields the protein CASSQDASNTGELFF.

This chain connects TRBV5-1 to TRBJ2-1; 9 bases align to TRBD2. From germline, CDR1 is SGHRS and CDR2 YFSETQ. V shed 4 bases and J 0 bases; nucleotides not matched to a gene: 11. The CDR3 has 18 residues. CDR3 in amino acids: CASSLTNIAGDSYNEQFF. The CDR3 DNA is TGCGCCAGCAGCCTCACCAATATAGCGGGGGACTCCTACAATGAGCAGTTCTTC.

This clone was counted once. The V call is TRBV29-1, the J call TRBJ1-5; tentative D call: TRBD1 (5 bases). The germline V gene encodes CDR1 SQVTM and CDR2 ANQGSEA. The CDR3 is made up of 13 amino acids. V was pared by 6 bases and J by 2 bases, with 11 bases between. DNA of the CDR3: TGCAGCGTGACAGTGGGCGGCAATCAGCCCCAGCATTTT. Its protein is CSVTVGGNQPQHF.

The CDR3 DNA sequence: TGCAGCGCCCGACAGGAGATCACAGATACGCAGTATTTT. Translation gives CSARQEITDTQYF. V usage is TRBV29-1 and J usage is TRBJ2-3, with D possibly TRBD1 on 6 matching bases. Looked up from germline, CDR1 is SQVTM and CDR2 is ANQGSEA. V lost 7 bases and J lost 2, with 13 bases in between. The CDR3 runs 13 residues.

This chain uses TRBV9 with TRBJ2-7; TRBD1 matches at 8 bases. Unmatched junction bases numbered 6, after V lost 4 bases and J lost 3 bases. Per germline, CDR1 SGDLS and CDR2 YYNGEE. This CDR3 is 14 amino acids long. As DNA, the CDR3 is TGTGCCAGCAGCCGGACAGGGAGAAGCTACGAGCAGTACTTC. Protein product: CASSRTGRSYEQYF.

This clone was seen once. V usage is TRBV15 and J usage is TRBJ1-2; the D gene is possibly TRBD1 (6 bases). CDR3 length: 15 amino acids. In germline, CDR1 is LNHNV, CDR2 YYDKDF (reference sequence). V lost 2 bases, J lost 4 bases, and 14 bases lay in between. CDR3 sequence reads: CATSRNPDSIYGYTF. The CDR3 DNA reads as TGTGCCACCAGCAGAAACCCGGACAGCATCTATGGCTACACCTTC.

This chain joins TRBV6-5 and TRBJ2-1; 7 bases match TRBD1. Germline V lookup: CDR1 MNHEY, CDR2 SVGAGI. The CDR3 covers 12 residues. Trimming removed 10 bases from V and 2 bases from J; junction bases left unmatched: 2. Here the CDR3 DNA reads TGTGCCACACAGGGGACCTACAATGAGCAGTTCTTC. This encodes CATQGTYNEQFF.

On this clone: Compared with germline, one end of the junction differs, possibly owing to a read error. This chain joins TRBV19 and TRBJ2-6; 8 bases line up with TRBD1. CDR3 length: 18 amino acids. The germline V gene has CDR1 LNHDA and CDR2 SQIVND (reference sequence). CDR3 nucleotide sequence: TGTGCCAGCAGTAGGGGCGGACAGGGTGACTCTGGGGCCAACGTCCTGACTTTC. It is translated as CASSRGGQGDSGANVLTF.

This clone was picked up one time. The genes are TRBV7-8 and TRBJ1-1; D gene unclear. Trimming removed 5 bases at V and 4 bases at J, with 14 bases between. CDR3 length equals 14 residues. Germline V gene sequence: CDR1 SGHVS, CDR2 FQNEAQ. CDR3: CASSPPQGSTEAFF. Here the CDR3 DNA reads TGTGCCAGCAGCCCCCCGCAAGGGAGCACTGAAGCTTTCTTT.

The chain couples TRBV6-6 to TRBJ2-5; 10 positions match TRBD1. The V gene's germline CDR1 is MNHNY and CDR2 SVGAGI (reference sequence). This CDR3 spans 14 amino acids. The junction had 7 bases not matched to a gene; V was cut back by 5 bases and J by 7 bases. As DNA, the CDR3 is TGTGCCAGCAGTGCGGACAGGGGGACGGCGACCCAGTACTTC. It codes for CASSADRGTATQYF.

The chain combines TRBV19 with TRBJ2-2, with TRBD1 identical over 9 bases. Germline loops: CDR1 LNHDA, CDR2 SQIVND (reference sequence). With V trimmed by 3 bases and J by 4 bases, 6 bases remained unmatched. The CDR3 spans 16 residues. The CDR3 spells CASSMLGQGLTGELFF. The DNA of the CDR3 is TGTGCCAGTAGTATGTTGGGACAGGGTCTCACCGGGGAGCTGTTTTTT.

V and J are TRBV28 and TRBJ1-5; D not certain. The germline V and J ends were trimmed by 2 bases and 4 bases, with 6 bases remaining between them. The CDR3 covers 13 residues. Germline CDR1 is MDHEN and CDR2 is SYDVKM. The CDR3 loop is CASSLGQNQPQHF. CDR3 nucleotide sequence: TGTGCCAGCAGTTTAGGGCAGAATCAGCCCCAGCATTTT.

The chain uses TRBV5-1 and TRBJ2-1; maybe TRBD2 (6 bases). The CDR3 loop spans 15 amino acids. Germline lookup yields CDR1 SGHRS and CDR2 YFSETQ. Between the trimmed V and J ends, which lost 0 bases and 6 bases, there was a span of 13 bases. CDR3 region: CASSLGSGDLNEQFF. CDR3 sequence (DNA): TGCGCCAGCAGCTTGGGCTCGGGGGACCTCAATGAGCAGTTCTTC.

The chain combines TRBV19 with TRBJ1-2, with TRBD1 matching 9 bases. Germline V gives CDR1 LNHDA, CDR2 SQIVND (reference sequence). The ends lost 4 bases at V and 7 bases at J; junction bases unmatched: 4. The length of the CDR3 is 13 residues. CDR3 in amino acids: CASSRDRVTGYTF. CDR3 nucleotide sequence: TGTGCCAGTAGTAGGGACAGGGTAACTGGCTACACCTTC.